The 21 T cell receptor beta chains below were found in one sample sequenced in a study of T-cell reconstitution after alpha-beta-depleted transplantation in children. A library of TCRbeta sequences, prepared with unique molecular identifiers, was generated. Each CDR3 protein gets one entry after TCRdb re-called the PCR reads with MiXCR. This table holds about 350,000 distinct CDR3 sequences, 13% found once. Here the sequenced sample was PBMCs, taken from the stem cell graft. The receptors originated from a human donor who donated a stem cell graft to a child with Fanconi anemia.

This clonotype was seen ten or more times. This chain links TRBV29-1 with TRBJ1-1; the match to TRBD1 covers 7 bases. Trimming cost V 7 bases and J 0 bases; bases outside gene matches: 8. Per germline, CDR1 SQVTM and CDR2 ANQGSEA. This CDR3 comprises 14 residues. CDR3 sequence: CSARQGGMNTEAFF. CDR3 coding DNA: TGCAGCGCCCGACAGGGTGGAATGAACACTGAAGCTTTCTTT.

This clonotype was observed at least ten times. CDR3 nucleotide sequence: TGCAGAGAAGATTTGAACACTGAAGCTTTCTTT. Translated: CREDLNTEAFF. The gene calls are TRBV20-1 and TRBJ1-1; no clear D gene. CDR1 is DFQATT, CDR2 SNEGSKA, per germline (reference sequence). This CDR3 is 11 amino acids long.

This clonotype was seen ten or more times. The chain is built from TRBV5-6 and TRBJ2-1; TRBD2 matches at 13 bases. The CDR3 runs 16 residues. Looked up from germline, CDR1 is SGHDT and CDR2 is YYEEEE. Trimming removed 4 bases from V and 7 bases from J; junction bases left unmatched: 8. CDR3 loop: CASSGSLAGGLNEQFF. The DNA for the CDR3 is TGTGCCAGCAGCGGATCACTAGCGGGGGGGCTTAATGAGCAGTTCTTC. The full variable domain, with the rest looked up from reference TRBV5-6 and TRBJ2-1, is DAGVTQSPTHLIKTRGQQVTLRCSPKSGHDTVSWYQQALGQGPQFIFQYYEEEERQRGNFPDRFSGHQFPNYSSELNVNALLLGDSALYLCASSGSLAGGLNEQFFGPGTRLTVL.

In its sample, this clonotype was seen many times. The genes are TRBV20-1 and TRBJ2-5; 7 nucleotides agree with TRBD1. CDR3 length: 13 amino acids. J was trimmed by 1 base and V by 3 bases; bases with no gene match: 2. CDR1 DFQATT and CDR2 SNEGSKA come from the germline V gene (reference sequence). DNA of the CDR3: TGCAGTGCTAGCAACAGGGGCCAAGAGACCCAGTACTTC. Encoded protein: CSASNRGQETQYF.

This clonotype was seen a few times. V usage is TRBV5-6 and J usage is TRBJ1-2; TRBD1 agrees at 7 bases. With V trimmed by 0 bases and J by 3 bases, 2 bases remained unmatched. The germline V gene encodes CDR1 SGHDT and CDR2 YYEEEE. The CDR3 covers 14 residues. The CDR3 DNA is TGTGCCAGCAGCTTGGACAGGGGTTACTATGGCTACACCTTC. Translating it yields CASSLDRGYYGYTF.

This clonotype occurred many times. The chain recombines TRBV12-3 or TRBV12-4 with TRBJ1-1; D is possibly TRBD1 (5 bases). Trimming took off 7 bases at V and 4 bases at J, with 13 bases between the two ends. The CDR3 extends over 13 amino acids. The CDR3 DNA follows: TGTGCCAGCACCGGGGGGATTGGCACTGAAGCTTTCTTT. It encodes CASTGGIGTEAFF.

The chain recombines TRBV5-1 with TRBJ1-5, with no clear D. V lost 0 bases, J lost 5 bases, and 9 bases lay in between. The germline V gene has CDR1 SGHRS and CDR2 YFSETQ. The CDR3 has 14 amino acids. In DNA form, the CDR3 reads TGCGCCAGCAGCTTGGGAGGGAATGATCAGCCCCAGCATTTT. This sequence encodes CASSLGGNDQPQHF.

This clonotype was found a few times. J is TRBJ1-1 and V is TRBV12-5, with a tentative D call TRBD1 (5 bases). This CDR3 spans 14 amino acids. V gave up 3 bases and J gave up 0 bases, with 8 bases separating them. Germline CDR1 reads LGHNT; CDR2 reads FRNRAP. CDR3 sequence reads: CASGFWGMNTEAFF. The CDR3 region has the DNA TGTGCTAGTGGTTTCTGGGGGATGAACACTGAAGCTTTCTTT.

This clonotype has a handful of counts. A much larger clone is a single base away; this may be a read error. The V call is TRBV6-2 or TRBV6-3, the J call TRBJ2-3, with 8 bases that match TRBD1. V was clipped by 0 bases and J by 4 bases; unmatched bases: 0. The CDR3 length is 14 residues. The germline V gene encodes CDR1 MNHEY and CDR2 SVGEGT. CDR3 sequence reads: CASSYSTGADTQYF. DNA of the CDR3: TGTGCCAGCAGTTACTCGACAGGGGCAGATACGCAGTATTTT.

This chain connects TRBV5-4 to TRBJ2-7; possibly TRBD1 or TRBD2 for D (6 bases each). The CDR3 totals 12 residues. In germline, CDR1 is SGHNT, CDR2 YYREEE (reference sequence). V was clipped by 9 bases and J by 6 bases, with 16 bases between them. CDR3 nucleotide sequence: TGTGCCATCGGCCGGGGGCCGGGCGAGCAGTACTTC. Translated, it gives CAIGRGPGEQYF.

The chain carries TRBV6-1 and TRBJ1-5, with TRBD1 as a possible D gene (6 bases). V shed 2 bases and J shed 7 bases, with 12 bases lying between them. Per germline, CDR1 MNHNS and CDR2 SASEGT. This CDR3 spans 14 amino acids. This CDR3 reads CASSEWGAGQPQHF. The DNA for the CDR3 is TGTGCCAGCAGTGAATGGGGGGCAGGACAGCCCCAGCATTTT.

A few counts support this clonotype. V and J are TRBV12-3 or TRBV12-4 and TRBJ1-3, with 7 bases identical to TRBD1. The CDR3 spans 13 residues. The ends lost 6 bases at V and 4 bases at J; junction bases unmatched: 3. Here the CDR3 reads CASRRTGGNTIYF. CDR3 bases: TGTGCCAGCAGAAGGACAGGAGGAAACACCATATATTTT.

Only a few counts were recorded for this clonotype. In DNA form, the CDR3 reads TGTGCCAGCAGTCAAAGGTGGGGAACCTACAATGAGCAGTTCTTC. Amino acid sequence: CASSQRWGTYNEQFF. V and J are TRBV6-2 or TRBV6-3 and TRBJ2-1; D remains unclear. The germline CDR1 and CDR2 sequences are MNHEY and SVGEGT. This CDR3 region has 15 residues. V lost 5 bases, J lost 2 bases, and 13 bases lay in between.

This clonotype was seen ten or more times. The CDR3 nucleotides are TGTGCCAGCAGCCCGCTTGACGAGCAGTACGTC. It specifies CASSPLDEQYV. This sequence joins TRBV7-9 and TRBJ2-7; the D is unclear. The CDR3 is made up of 11 amino acids. Germline CDR1 reads SEHNR; CDR2 reads FQNEAQ (reference sequence). Deletions cut 5 bases from V and 5 bases from J, with 7 bases between.

This clonotype came up a few times. This rearrangement joins TRBV5-4 to TRBJ2-2; perhaps TRBD1 as D (5 bases). This CDR3 region has 13 residues. The germline V gene encodes CDR1 SGHNT and CDR2 YYREEE (reference sequence). Between the trimmed V and J ends, which lost 3 bases and 6 bases, there was a span of 9 bases. As DNA, the CDR3 is TGTGCCAGCAGCTCGGCAGGGCCCGGGGAGCTGTTTTTT. It is translated as CASSSAGPGELFF.

This clonotype was recorded many times. The V and J genes are TRBV7-9 and TRBJ2-7, with 9 bases fitting TRBD2. Unmatched junction bases numbered 11, after V lost 5 bases and J lost 3 bases. In germline, CDR1 is SEHNR, CDR2 FQNEAQ (reference sequence). The CDR3 sequence is 16 residues long. The CDR3 coding sequence is TGTGCCAGCAGCCCCGCTAGCGGGGAGTATATCTACGAGCAGTACTTC. Amino acid sequence: CASSPASGEYIYEQYF.

This chain links TRBV7-2 with TRBJ2-2; TRBD1 is a possible D gene (6 bases). In germline, CDR1 is SGHTA, CDR2 FQGNSA. The V end lost 5 bases, the J end lost 1 base, and 14 bases lay between the germline ends. This CDR3 has 16 residues. CDR3: CASSHLQGWNTGELFF. For the CDR3, the DNA is TGTGCCAGCAGCCACCTACAGGGTTGGAACACCGGGGAGCTGTTTTTT.

This clonotype has a count of ten or more. This rearrangement joins TRBV4-3 to TRBJ2-3; D might be TRBD2 (6 bases). The CDR3 runs to 16 residues. Germline V CDR1 and CDR2: LGHNA, YSLEER. V gave up 0 bases and J gave up 2 bases, with 12 bases separating them. DNA for the CDR3: TGCGCCAGCAGCCAAGAATCTGGGGGGTTCACAGATACGCAGTATTTT. This translates into CASSQESGGFTDTQYF.

This clonotype turned up a few times. The CDR3 carries no conserved terminal phenylalanine or tryptophan, so it likely arises from a read error. The chain links TRBV5-4 to TRBJ2-2; 8 nucleotides match TRBD1. Germline V gives CDR1 SGHNT, CDR2 YYREEE (reference sequence). V lost 7 bases, J lost 5 bases, and 7 bases stayed unmatched. The CDR3 is 14 amino acids. DNA of the CDR3: TGTGCCAGCTTCCGACAGGGGCGAACCGGGGAGCTGTTTTCT. Its protein is CASFRQGRTGELFS.

This clonotype was detected ten times or more. The chain links TRBV5-1 to TRBJ2-7; D is ambiguous. Germline V lookup: CDR1 SGHRS, CDR2 YFSETQ. V gave up 4 bases and J gave up 3 bases, with 11 bases separating them. The CDR3 extends over 13 amino acids. CDR3 DNA: TGCGCCAGCAGCCCTAACTCTCTCTACGAGCAGTACGTC. Translated, it gives CASSPNSLYEQYV.

V gene TRBV18 combines with J gene TRBJ2-5, with D unresolved. CDR1 and CDR2 (germline): KGHSH, LQKENI. V gave up 3 bases and J gave up 0 bases, with 8 bases separating them. There are 14 residues in the CDR3. The CDR3 nucleotides read TGTGCCAGCTCACCTCCTTCAGACCAAGAGACCCAGTACTTC. This translates into CASSPPSDQETQYF.